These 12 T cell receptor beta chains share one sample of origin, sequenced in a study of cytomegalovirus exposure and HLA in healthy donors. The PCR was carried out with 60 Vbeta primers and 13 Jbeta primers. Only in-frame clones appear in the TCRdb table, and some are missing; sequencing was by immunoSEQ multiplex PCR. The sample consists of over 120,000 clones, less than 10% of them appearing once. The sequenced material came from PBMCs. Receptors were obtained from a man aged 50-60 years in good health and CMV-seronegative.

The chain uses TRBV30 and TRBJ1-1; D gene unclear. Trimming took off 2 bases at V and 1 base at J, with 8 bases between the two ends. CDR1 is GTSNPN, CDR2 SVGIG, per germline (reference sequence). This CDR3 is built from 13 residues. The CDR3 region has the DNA TGTGCCTGGAGTCACAAAAGGAACACTGAAGCTTTCTTT. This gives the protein CAWSHKRNTEAFF. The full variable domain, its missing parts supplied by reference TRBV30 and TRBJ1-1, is SQTIHQWPATLVQPVGSPLSLECTVEGTSNPNLYWYRQAAGRGLQLLFYSVGIGQISSEVPQNLSASRPQDRQFILSSKKLLLSDSGFYLCAWSHKRNTEAFFGQGTRLTVV.

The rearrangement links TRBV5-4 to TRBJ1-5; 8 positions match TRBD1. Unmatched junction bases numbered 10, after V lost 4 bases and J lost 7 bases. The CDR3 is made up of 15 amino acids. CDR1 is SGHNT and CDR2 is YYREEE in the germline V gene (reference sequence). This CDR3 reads CASSTDRGGGQPQHF. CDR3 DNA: TGTGCCAGCAGCACCGACAGGGGAGGAGGCCAGCCCCAGCATTTT.

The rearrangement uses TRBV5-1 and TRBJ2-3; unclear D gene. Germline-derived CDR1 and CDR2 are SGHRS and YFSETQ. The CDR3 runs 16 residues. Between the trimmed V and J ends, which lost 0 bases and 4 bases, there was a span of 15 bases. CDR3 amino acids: CASSLAASEAADTQYF. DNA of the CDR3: TGCGCCAGCAGCTTGGCCGCGTCAGAGGCAGCAGATACGCAGTATTTT.

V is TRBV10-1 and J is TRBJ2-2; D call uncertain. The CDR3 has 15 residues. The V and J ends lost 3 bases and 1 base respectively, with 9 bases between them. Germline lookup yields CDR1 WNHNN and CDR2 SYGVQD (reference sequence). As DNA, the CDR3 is TGCGCCAGCAGTGAAAACGAGGTGAACACCGGGGAGCTGTTTTTT. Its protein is CASSENEVNTGELFF.

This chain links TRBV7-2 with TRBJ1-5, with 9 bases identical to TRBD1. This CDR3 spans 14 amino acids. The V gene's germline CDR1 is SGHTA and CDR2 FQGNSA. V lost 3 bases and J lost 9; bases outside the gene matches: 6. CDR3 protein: CASSFTGGFGPQHF. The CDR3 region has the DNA TGTGCCAGCAGCTTTACAGGGGGCTTTGGGCCCCAGCATTTT. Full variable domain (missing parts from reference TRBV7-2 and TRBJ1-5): GAGVSQSPSNKVTEKGKDVELRCDPISGHTALYWYRQSLGQGLEFLIYFQGNSAPDKSGLPSDRFSAERTGGSVSTLTIQRTQQEDSAVYLCASSFTGGFGPQHFGDGTRLSIL.

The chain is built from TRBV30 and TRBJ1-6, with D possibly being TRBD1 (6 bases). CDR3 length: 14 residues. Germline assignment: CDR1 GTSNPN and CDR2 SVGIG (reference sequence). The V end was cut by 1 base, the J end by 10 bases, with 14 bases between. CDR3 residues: CAWSEGHPASPLHF. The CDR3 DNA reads TGTGCCTGGAGTGAGGGACACCCAGCATCACCCCTCCACTTT.

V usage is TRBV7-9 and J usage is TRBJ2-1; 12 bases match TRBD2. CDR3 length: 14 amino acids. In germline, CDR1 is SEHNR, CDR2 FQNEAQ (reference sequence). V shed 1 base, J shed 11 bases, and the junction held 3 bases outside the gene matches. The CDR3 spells CASSLGGLAGQQFF. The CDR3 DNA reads TGTGCCAGCAGCTTAGGGGGACTAGCGGGCCAGCAGTTCTTC.

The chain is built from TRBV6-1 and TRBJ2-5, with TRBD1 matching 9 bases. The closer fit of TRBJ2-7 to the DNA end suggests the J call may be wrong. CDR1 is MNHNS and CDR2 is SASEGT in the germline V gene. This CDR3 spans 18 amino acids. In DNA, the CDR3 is TGTGCCAGCAGTGAAAAAACCGGGACAGGGATTAGCTCCTACGAGCAGTACTTC. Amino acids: CASSEKTGTGISSYEQYF.

CDR3 region: CASSPRFSFNSNQPQHF. Written as DNA, the CDR3 is TGTGCCAGCAGTCCCAGGTTCAGTTTTAATAGCAATCAGCCCCAGCATTTT. The chain couples TRBV27 to TRBJ1-5; no clear D gene. Trimming shortened V by 5 bases and J by 0 bases, and 17 bases separated the two germline ends. This CDR3 comprises 17 residues. Per the germline V gene, CDR1 is MNHEY and CDR2 is SMNVEV (reference sequence).

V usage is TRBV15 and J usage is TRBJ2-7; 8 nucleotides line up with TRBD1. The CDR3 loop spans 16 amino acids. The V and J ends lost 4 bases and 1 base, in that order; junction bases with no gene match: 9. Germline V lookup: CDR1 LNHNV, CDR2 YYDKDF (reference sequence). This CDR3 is CATSNRGNRGSYEQYF. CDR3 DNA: TGTGCCACCAGCAACAGGGGGAACAGGGGTTCCTACGAGCAGTACTTC.

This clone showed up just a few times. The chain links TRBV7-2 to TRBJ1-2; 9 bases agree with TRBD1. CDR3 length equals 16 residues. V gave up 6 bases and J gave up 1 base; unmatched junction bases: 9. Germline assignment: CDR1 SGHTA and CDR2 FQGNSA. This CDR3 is CASRVEGQGINYGYTF. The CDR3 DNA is TGTGCCAGCAGGGTAGAGGGACAGGGAATTAACTATGGCTACACCTTC. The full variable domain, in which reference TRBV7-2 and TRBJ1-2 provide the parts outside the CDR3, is GAGVSQSPSNKVTEKGKDVELRCDPISGHTALYWYRQSLGQGLEFLIYFQGNSAPDKSGLPSDRFSAERTGGSVSTLTIQRTQQEDSAVYLCASRVEGQGINYGYTFGSGTRLTVV.

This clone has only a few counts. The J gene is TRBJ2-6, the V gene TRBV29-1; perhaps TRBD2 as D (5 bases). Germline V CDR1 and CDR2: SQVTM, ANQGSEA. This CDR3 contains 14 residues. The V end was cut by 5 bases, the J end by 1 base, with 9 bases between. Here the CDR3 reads CSVQGSSGANVLTF. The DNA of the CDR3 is TGCAGCGTTCAAGGGAGTTCTGGGGCCAACGTCCTGACTTTC.